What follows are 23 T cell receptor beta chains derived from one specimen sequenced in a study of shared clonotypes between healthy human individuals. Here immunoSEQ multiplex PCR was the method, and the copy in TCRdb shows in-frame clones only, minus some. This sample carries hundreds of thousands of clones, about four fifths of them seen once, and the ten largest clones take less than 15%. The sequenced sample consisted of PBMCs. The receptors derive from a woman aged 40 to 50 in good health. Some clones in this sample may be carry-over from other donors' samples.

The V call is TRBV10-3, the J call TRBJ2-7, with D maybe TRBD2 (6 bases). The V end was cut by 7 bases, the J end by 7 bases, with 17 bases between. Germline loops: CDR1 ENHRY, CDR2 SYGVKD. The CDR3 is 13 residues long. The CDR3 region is CAIKWPGTQEQYF. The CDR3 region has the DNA TGTGCCATCAAATGGCCAGGGACTCAGGAGCAGTACTTC.

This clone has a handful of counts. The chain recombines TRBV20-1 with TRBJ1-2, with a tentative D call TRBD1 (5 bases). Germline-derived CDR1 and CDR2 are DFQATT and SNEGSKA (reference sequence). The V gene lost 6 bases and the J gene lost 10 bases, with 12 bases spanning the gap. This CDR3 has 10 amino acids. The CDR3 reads CSASGDLYTF. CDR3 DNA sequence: TGCAGTGCCAGTGGGGACCTCTACACCTTC.

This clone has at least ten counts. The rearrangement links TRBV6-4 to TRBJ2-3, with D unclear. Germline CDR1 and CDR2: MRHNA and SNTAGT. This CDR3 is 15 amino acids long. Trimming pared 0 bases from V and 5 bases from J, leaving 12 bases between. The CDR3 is CASSDSSSPGDTQYF. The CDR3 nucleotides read TGTGCCAGCAGTGACTCGTCTAGTCCGGGAGATACGCAGTATTTT.

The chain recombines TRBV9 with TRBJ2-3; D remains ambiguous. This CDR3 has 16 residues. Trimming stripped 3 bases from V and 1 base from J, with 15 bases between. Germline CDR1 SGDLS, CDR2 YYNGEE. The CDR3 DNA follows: TGTGCCAGCAGCGGGGCCCAAAGTGGGGGCACAGATACGCAGTATTTT. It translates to CASSGAQSGGTDTQYF.

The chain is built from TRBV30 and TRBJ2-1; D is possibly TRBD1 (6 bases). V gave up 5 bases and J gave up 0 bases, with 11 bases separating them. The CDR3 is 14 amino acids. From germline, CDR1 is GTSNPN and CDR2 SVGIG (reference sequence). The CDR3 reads CAWGTGSSYNEQFF. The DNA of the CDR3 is TGTGCCTGGGGTACAGGGAGCTCCTACAATGAGCAGTTCTTC.

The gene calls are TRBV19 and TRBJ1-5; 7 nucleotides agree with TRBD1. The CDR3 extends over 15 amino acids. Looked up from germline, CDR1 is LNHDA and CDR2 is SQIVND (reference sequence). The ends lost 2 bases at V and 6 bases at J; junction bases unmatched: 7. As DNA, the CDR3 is TGTGCCAGTAGTATACCGGCAGGGGGACTTCAGCCCCAGCATTTT. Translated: CASSIPAGGLQPQHF. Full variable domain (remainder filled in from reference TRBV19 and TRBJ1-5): DGGITQSPKYLFRKEGQNVTLSCEQNLNHDAMYWYRQDPGQGLRLIYYSQIVNDFQKGDIAEGYSVSREKKESFPLTVTSAQKNPTAFYLCASSIPAGGLQPQHFGDGTRLSIL.

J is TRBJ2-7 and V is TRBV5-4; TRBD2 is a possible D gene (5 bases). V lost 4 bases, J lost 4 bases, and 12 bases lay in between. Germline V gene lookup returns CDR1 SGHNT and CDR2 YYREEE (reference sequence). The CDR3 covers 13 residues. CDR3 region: CASSRDGPYEQYF. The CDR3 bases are TGTGCCAGCAGCCGGGATGGCCCTTACGAGCAGTACTTC.

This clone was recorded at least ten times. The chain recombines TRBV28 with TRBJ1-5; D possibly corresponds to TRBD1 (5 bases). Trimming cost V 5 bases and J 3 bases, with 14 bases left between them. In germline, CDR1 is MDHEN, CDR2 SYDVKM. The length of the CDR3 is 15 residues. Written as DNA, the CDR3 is TGTGCCAGCAGTGGGGTGGGACGGATCAATCAGCCCCAGCATTTT. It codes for CASSGVGRINQPQHF.

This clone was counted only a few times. The CDR3 reads CASSASGRTDTQYF. The CDR3 DNA is TGTGCCAGCAGCGCCAGCGGGAGAACAGATACGCAGTATTTT. The genes are TRBV7-9 and TRBJ2-3; 8 bases align to TRBD2. The germline V gene encodes CDR1 SEHNR and CDR2 FQNEAQ (reference sequence). The J segment lost 3 bases and the V segment lost 5 bases, leaving 4 bases of the junction unmatched. The CDR3 sequence is 14 residues long.

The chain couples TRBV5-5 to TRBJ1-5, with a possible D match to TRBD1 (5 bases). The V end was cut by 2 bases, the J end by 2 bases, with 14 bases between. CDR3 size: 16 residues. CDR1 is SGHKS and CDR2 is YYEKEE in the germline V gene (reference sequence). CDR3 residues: CASSFDSSNGNQPQHF. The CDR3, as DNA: TGTGCCAGCAGCTTCGACAGCTCAAATGGCAATCAGCCCCAGCATTTT. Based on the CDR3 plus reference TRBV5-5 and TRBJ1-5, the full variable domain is DAGVTQSPTHLIKTRGQQVTLRCSPISGHKSVSWYQQVLGQGPQFIFQYYEKEERGRGNFPDRFSARQFPNYSSELNVNALLLGDSALYLCASSFDSSNGNQPQHFGDGTRLSIL.

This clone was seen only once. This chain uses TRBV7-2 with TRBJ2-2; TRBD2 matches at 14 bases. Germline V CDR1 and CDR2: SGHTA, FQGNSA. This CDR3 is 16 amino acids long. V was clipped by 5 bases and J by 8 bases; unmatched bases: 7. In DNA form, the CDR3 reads TGTGCCAGCAGCGTAAGACTAGCGGGAGGGCCTGGGGAGCTGTTTTTT. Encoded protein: CASSVRLAGGPGELFF.

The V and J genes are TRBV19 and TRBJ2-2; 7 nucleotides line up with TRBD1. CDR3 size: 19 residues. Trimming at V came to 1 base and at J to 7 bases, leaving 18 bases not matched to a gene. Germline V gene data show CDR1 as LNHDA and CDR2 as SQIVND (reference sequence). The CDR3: CASSIGQKGGAGHYGELFF. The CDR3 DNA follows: TGTGCCAGTAGTATAGGCCAGAAAGGGGGCGCGGGCCACTACGGGGAGCTGTTTTTT.

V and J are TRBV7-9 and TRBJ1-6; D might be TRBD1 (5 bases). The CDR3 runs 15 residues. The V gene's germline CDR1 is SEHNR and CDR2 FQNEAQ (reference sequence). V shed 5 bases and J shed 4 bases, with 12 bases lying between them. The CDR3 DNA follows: TGTGCCAGCAGCGCGACTCAGGGTTATAATTCACCCCTCCACTTT. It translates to CASSATQGYNSPLHF.

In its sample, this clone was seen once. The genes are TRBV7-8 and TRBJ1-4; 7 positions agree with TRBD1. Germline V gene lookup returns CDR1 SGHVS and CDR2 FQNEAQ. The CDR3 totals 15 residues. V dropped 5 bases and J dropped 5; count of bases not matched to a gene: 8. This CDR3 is CASSTDRSRNEKLFF. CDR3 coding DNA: TGTGCCAGCAGCACGGACAGGAGCAGAAATGAAAAACTGTTTTTT.

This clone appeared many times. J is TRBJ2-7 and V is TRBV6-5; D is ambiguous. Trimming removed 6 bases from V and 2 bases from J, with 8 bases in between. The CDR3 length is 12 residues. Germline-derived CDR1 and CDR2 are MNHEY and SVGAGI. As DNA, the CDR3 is TGTGCCAGCAGCCACAGCCCCTACGAGCAGTACTTC. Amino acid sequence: CASSHSPYEQYF.

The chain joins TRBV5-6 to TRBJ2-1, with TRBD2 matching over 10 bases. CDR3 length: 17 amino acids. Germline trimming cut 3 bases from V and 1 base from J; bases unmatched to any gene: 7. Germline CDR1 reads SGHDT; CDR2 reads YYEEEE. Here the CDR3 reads CASSWALAGVSYNEQFF. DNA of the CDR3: TGTGCCAGCAGCTGGGCGCTAGCGGGAGTATCCTACAATGAGCAGTTCTTC.

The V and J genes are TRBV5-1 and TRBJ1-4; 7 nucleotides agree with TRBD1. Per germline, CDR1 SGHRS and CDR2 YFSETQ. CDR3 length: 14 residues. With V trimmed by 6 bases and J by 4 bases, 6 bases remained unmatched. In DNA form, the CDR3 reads TGCGCCAGCAACCCTGGGACAGATAATGAAAAACTGTTTTTT. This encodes CASNPGTDNEKLFF.

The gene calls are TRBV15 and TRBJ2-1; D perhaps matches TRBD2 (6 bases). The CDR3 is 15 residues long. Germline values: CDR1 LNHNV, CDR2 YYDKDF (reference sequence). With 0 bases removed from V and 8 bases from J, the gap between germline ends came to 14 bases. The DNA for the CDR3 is TGTGCCACCAGCAGAGATTCCGCGCGGGGCGATGAGCAGTTCTTC. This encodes CATSRDSARGDEQFF.

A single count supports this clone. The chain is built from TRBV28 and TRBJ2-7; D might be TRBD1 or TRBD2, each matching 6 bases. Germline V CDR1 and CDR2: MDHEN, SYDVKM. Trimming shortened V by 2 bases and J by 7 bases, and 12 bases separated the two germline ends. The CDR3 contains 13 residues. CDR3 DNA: TGTGCCAGCAGTTTAGGGGGGCGCAGGGAGCAGTACTTC. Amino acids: CASSLGGRREQYF.

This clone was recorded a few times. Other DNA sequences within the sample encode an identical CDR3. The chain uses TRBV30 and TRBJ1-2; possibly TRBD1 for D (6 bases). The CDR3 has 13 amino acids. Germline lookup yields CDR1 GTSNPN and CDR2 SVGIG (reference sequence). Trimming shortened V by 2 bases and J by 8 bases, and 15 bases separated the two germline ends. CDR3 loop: CAWSWDRGNGYTF. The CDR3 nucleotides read TGTGCCTGGAGTTGGGATAGGGGGAACGGCTACACCTTC.

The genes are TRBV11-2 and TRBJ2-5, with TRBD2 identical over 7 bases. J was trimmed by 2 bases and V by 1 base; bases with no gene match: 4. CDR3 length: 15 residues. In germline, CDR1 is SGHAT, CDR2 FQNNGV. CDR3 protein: CASSLVGSGQETQYF. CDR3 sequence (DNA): TGTGCCAGCAGCTTAGTTGGTAGCGGGCAAGAGACCCAGTACTTC.

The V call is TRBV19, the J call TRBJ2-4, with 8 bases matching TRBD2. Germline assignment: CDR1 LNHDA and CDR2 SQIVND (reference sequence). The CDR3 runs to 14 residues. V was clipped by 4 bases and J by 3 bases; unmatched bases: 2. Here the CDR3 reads CASSRGLDKNIQYF. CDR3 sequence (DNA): TGTGCCAGTAGTAGGGGACTAGACAAAAACATTCAGTACTTC.

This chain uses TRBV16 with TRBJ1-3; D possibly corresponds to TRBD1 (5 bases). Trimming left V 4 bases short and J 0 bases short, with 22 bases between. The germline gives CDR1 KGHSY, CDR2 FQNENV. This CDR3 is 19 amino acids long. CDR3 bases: TGTGCCAGCAGCCGAAAGTCCTCCAGTGACAGCCTCTCTGGAAACACCATATATTTT. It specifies CASSRKSSSDSLSGNTIYF.